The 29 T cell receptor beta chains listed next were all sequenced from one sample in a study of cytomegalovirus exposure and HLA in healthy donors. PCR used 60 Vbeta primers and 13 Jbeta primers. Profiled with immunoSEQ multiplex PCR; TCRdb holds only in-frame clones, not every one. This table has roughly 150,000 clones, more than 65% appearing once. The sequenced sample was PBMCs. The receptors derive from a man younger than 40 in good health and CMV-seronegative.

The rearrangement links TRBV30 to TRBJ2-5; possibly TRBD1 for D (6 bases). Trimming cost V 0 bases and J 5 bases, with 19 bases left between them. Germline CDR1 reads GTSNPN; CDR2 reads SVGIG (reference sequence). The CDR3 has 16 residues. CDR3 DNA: TGTGCCTGGAGTGTAGCGGCAGGGGAATATTTGGAGACCCAGTACTTC. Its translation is CAWSVAAGEYLETQYF.

The DNA for the CDR3 is TGCGCCAGCAGCCAAGCTGGGGGACAGTTCTACGAGCAGTACTTC. Protein: CASSQAGGQFYEQYF. The chain joins TRBV4-3 to TRBJ2-7; 7 bases are shared with TRBD1. Germline loops: CDR1 LGHNA, CDR2 YSLEER. The ends lost 1 base at V and 3 bases at J; junction bases unmatched: 6. This CDR3 region has 15 residues.

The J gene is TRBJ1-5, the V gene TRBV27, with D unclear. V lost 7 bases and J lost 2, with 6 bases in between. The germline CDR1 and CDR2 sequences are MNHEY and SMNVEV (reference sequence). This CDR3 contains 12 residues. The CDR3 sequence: CASTTGNQPQHF. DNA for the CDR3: TGTGCCAGCACTACAGGCAATCAGCCCCAGCATTTT.

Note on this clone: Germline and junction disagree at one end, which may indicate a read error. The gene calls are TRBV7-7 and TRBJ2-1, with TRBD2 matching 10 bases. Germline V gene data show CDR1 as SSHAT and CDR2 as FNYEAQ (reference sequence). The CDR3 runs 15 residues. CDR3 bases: TGTGCTAGCAGCCTTCAAGCGGGGGGGTACAATGAGCAGTTCTTC. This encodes CASSLQAGGYNEQFF.

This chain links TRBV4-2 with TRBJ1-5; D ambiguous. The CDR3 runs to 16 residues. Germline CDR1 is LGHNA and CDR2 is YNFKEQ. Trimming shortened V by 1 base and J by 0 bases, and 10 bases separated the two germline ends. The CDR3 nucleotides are TGTGCCAGCAGCCAAGCGGGTGGAGATAGCAATCAGCCCCAGCATTTT. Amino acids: CASSQAGGDSNQPQHF.

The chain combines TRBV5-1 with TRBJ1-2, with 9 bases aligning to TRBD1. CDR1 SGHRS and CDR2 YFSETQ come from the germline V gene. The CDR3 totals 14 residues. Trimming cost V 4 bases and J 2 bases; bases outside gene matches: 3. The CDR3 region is CASSLDRGNYGYTF. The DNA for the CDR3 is TGCGCCAGCAGCCTGGACAGGGGAAACTATGGCTACACCTTC.

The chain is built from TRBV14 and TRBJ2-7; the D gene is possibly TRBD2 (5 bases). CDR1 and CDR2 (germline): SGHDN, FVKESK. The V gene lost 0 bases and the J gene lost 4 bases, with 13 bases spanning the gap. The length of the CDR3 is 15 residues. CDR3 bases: TGTGCCAGCAGCCAAGAAAGAAGCGGAAGGTACGAGCAGTACTTC. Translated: CASSQERSGRYEQYF. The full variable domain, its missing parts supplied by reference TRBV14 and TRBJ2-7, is EAGVTQFPSHSVIEKGQTVTLRCDPISGHDNLYWYRRVMGKEIKFLLHFVKESKQDESGMPNNRFLAERTGGTYSTLKVQPAELEDSGVYFCASSQERSGRYEQYFGPGTRLTVT.

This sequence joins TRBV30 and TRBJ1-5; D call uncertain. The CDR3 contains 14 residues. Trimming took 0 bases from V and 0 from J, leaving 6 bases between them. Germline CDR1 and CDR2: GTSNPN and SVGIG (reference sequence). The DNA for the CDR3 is TGTGCCTGGAGTGTACGGGTTAGCAATCAGCCCCAGCATTTT. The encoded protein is CAWSVRVSNQPQHF.

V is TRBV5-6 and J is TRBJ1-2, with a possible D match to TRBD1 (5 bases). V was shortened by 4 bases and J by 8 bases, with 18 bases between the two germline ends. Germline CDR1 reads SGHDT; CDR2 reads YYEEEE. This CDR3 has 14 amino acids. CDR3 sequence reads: CASSPGIGTGGYTF. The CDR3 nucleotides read TGTGCCAGCAGCCCCGGGATAGGGACTGGAGGCTACACCTTC.

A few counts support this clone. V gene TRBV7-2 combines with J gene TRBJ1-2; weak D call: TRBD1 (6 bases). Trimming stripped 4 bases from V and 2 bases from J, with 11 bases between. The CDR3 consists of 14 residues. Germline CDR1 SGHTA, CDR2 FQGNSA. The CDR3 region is CASSSPQGNYGYTF. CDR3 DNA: TGTGCCAGCAGCTCCCCACAGGGAAACTATGGCTACACCTTC.

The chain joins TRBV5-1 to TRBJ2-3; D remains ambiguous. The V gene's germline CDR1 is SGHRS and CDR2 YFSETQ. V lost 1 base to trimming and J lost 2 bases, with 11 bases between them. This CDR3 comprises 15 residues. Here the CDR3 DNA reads TGCGCCAGCAGCTTGACCGGGTCTTTCACAGATACGCAGTATTTT. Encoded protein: CASSLTGSFTDTQYF.

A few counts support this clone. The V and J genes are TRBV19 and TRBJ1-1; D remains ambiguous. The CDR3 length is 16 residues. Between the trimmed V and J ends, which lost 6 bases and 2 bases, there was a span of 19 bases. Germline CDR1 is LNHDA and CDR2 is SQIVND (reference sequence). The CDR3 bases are TGTGCCAGTAGGGACTCGATACTAGTGTCAAACACTGAAGCTTTCTTT. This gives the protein CASRDSILVSNTEAFF.

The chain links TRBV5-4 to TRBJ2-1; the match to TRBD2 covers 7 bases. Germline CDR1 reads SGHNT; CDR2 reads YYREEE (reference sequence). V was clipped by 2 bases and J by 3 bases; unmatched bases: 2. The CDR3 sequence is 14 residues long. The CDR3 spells CASSFGGDYNEQFF. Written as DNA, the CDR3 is TGTGCCAGCAGCTTTGGGGGGGACTACAATGAGCAGTTCTTC.

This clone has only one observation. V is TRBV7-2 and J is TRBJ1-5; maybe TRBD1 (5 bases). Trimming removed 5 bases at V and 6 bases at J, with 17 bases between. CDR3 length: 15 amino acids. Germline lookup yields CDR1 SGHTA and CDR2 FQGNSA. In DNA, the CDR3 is TGTGCCAGCAGCACCAGGTCGACAGTAAGTCAGCCCCAGCATTTT. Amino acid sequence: CASSTRSTVSQPQHF.

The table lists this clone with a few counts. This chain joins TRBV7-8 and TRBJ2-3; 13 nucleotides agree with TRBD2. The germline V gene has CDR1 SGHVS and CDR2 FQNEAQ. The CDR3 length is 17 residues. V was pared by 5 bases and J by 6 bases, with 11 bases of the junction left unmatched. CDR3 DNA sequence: TGTGCCAGCAGCACCGGGACTAGCGGGATTACCGGGGATACGCAGTATTTT. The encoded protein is CASSTGTSGITGDTQYF.

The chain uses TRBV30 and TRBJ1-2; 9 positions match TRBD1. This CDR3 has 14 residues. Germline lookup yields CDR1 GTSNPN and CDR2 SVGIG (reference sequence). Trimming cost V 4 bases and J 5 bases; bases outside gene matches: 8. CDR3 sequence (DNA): TGTGCCTGGATTAGGACAGGGGCGTATTATGGCTACACCTTC. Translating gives CAWIRTGAYYGYTF.

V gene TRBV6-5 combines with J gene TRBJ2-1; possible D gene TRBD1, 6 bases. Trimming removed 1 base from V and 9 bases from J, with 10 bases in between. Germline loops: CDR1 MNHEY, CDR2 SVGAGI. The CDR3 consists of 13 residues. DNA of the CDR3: TGTGCCAGCAGTTACTTGGCAGGGGTTGAGCAGTTCTTC. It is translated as CASSYLAGVEQFF.

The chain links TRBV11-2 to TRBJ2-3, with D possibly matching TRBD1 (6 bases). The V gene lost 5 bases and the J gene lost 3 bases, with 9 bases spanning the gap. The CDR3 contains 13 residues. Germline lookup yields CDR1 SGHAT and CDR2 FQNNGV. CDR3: CASSPDRTDTQYF. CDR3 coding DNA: TGTGCCAGCAGCCCAGACAGGACAGATACGCAGTATTTT.

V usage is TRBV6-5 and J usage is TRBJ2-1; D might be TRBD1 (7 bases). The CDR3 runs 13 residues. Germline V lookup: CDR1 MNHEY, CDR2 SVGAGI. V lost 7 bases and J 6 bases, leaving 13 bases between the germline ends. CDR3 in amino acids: CASTRGAGNEQFF. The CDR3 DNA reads TGTGCCAGCACCAGGGGGGCTGGCAATGAGCAGTTCTTC.

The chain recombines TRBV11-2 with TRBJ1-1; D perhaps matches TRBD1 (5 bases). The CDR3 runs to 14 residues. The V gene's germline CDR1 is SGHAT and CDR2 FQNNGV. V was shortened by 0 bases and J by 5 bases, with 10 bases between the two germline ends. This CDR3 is CASSLEMGGTEAFF. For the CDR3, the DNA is TGTGCCAGCAGCTTAGAAATGGGGGGGACTGAAGCTTTCTTT. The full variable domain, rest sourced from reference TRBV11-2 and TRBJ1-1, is EAGVAQSPRYKIIEKRQSVAFWCNPISGHATLYWYQQILGQGPKLLIQFQNNGVVDDSQLPKDRFSAERLKGVDSTLKIQPAKLEDSAVYLCASSLEMGGTEAFFGQGTRLTVV.

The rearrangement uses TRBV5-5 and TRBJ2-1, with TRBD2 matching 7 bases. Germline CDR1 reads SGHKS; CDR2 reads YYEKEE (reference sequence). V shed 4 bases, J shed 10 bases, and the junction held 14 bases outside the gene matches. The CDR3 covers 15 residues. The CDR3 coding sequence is TGTGCCAGCAGCCCCCAGGCGGGGGAGAGGGAGGAGCAGTTCTTC. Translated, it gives CASSPQAGEREEQFF.

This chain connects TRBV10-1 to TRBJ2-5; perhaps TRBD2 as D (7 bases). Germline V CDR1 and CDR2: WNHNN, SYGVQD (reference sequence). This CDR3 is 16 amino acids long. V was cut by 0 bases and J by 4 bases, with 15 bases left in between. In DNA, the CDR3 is TGCGCCAGCAGTGAGTCGGATTTGGGGGGGGCAGAGACCCAGTACTTC. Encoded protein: CASSESDLGGAETQYF.

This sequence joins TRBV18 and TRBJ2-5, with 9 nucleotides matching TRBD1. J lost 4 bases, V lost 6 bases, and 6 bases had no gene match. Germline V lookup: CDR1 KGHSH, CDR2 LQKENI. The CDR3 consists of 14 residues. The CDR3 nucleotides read TGTGCCAGCTCGCGTGGGACAGGGACAGAGACCCAGTACTTC. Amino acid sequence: CASSRGTGTETQYF.

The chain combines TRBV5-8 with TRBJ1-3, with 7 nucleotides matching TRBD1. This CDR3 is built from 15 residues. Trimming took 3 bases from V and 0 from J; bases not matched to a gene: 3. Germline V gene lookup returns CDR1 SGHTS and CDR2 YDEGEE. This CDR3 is CASSWQGGSGNTIYF. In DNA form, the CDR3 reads TGTGCCAGCAGCTGGCAGGGGGGCTCTGGAAACACCATATATTTT.

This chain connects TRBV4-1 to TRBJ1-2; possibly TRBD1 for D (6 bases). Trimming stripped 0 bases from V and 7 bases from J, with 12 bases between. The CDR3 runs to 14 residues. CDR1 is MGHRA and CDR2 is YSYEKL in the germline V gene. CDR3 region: CASSQETGQRGYTF. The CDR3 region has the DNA TGCGCCAGCAGCCAAGAAACTGGACAGCGTGGCTACACCTTC.

The CDR3 DNA is TGTGCCAGCAGTCTCGGAGGCGAGCAGTACTTC. Protein sequence: CASSLGGEQYF. The chain couples TRBV27 to TRBJ2-7; D is possibly TRBD2 (5 bases). Trimming stripped 5 bases from V and 6 bases from J, with 8 bases between. The CDR3 extends over 11 amino acids. Germline V gives CDR1 MNHEY, CDR2 SMNVEV (reference sequence).

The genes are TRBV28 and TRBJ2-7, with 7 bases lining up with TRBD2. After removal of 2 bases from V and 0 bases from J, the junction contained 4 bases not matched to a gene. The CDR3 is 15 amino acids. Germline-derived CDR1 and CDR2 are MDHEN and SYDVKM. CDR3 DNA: TGTGCCAGCAGTTTAGAAGGGAGGGCCTCCTACGAGCAGTACTTC. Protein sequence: CASSLEGRASYEQYF. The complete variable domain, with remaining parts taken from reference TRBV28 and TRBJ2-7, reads DVKVTQSSRYLVKRTGEKVFLECVQDMDHENMFWYRQDPGLGLRLIYFSYDVKMKEKGDIPEGYSVSREKKERFSLILESASTNQTSMYLCASSLEGRASYEQYFGPGTRLTVT.

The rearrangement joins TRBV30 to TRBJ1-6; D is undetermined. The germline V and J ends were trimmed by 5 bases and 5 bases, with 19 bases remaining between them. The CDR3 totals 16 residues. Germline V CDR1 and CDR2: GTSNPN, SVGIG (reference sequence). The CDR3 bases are TGTGCCTGGCCTCTATCGGGGATTTTGGATAATTCACCCCTCCACTTT. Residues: CAWPLSGILDNSPLHF.

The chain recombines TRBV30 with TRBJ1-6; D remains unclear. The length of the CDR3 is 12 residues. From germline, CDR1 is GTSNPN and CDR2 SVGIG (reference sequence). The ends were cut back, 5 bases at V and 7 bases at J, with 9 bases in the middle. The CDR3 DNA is TGTGCCTGGGTCTTCGGGAATTCACCCCTCCACTTT. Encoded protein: CAWVFGNSPLHF.